This note documents a single T cell receptor (beta chain) sequence. Clones were sequenced by immunoSEQ multiplex PCR, and TCRdb holds only the in-frame ones, with some missing. The sample consists of about 410,000 clones, approximately 90% of them appearing once. The ends were cut back, 4 bases at V and 6 bases at J, with 13 bases in the middle. Per germline, CDR1 SGHRS and CDR2 YFSETQ. CDR3 length equals 14 residues. This sample's treatment: 15 to 20 received Ad26.COV2.S at low or high dose, single or two shots; several received placebo; per-sample allocation not given. Specimens were obtained on day 63 following the first vaccine or placebo injection. These data are taken from a study of Ad26.COV2.S vaccination and SARS-CoV-2 variants.

V is TRBV5-1 and J is TRBJ1-4; D is ambiguous. Sample: peripheral blood, taken in a trial of Ad26.COV2.S vaccine versus placebo. The clonotype was recovered from a person aged 18-60 years who received the Ad26.COV2.S COVID-19 vaccine or a placebo. CDR3 amino acids: CASSPESGDEKLFF. Here the CDR3 DNA reads TGCGCCAGCAGCCCGGAATCCGGGGATGAAAAACTGTTTTTT.